What follows are 9 T cell receptor beta chains derived from one specimen sequenced in a study of CXCR3-negative and CXCR3-positive naive CD8 T cells. It was by 5' RACE with UMI labels that the TRB cDNA libraries were prepared. TCRdb reanalyzed the 5' RACE reads, giving one entry per CDR3 protein sequence and no DNA. This table holds 95,000 to 100,000 distinct CDR3 sequences. No antigens are known for them. Regarding the study as a whole: TRB CDR3 hydrophobicity was greater in CXCR3-positive naive cells than in CXCR3-negative naive cells.

The material sequenced was naive CXCR3+ CD8+ T cells from blood. Subset denoted: CD45RO-CCR7+CD27+CD95- naive CD8+ T cells expressing CXCR3 (TNR3+). The receptors were sampled from a human donor in good health. Some clones in this sample may be carry-over from other donors' samples.

The chain links TRBV6-5 to TRBJ2-3; TCRdb proposes TRBD2, but this gene call is untestable without DNA. In germline, CDR1 is MNHEY, CDR2 SVGAGI. The CDR3 totals 18 residues. The CDR3 loop reads CASSYSNSGGAMSDTQYF.

The chain joins TRBV4-1 to TRBJ1-1; the TCRdb D gene call, TRBD1, has no DNA to confirm it. The CDR3 loop spans 15 amino acids. Per the germline V gene, CDR1 is MGHRA and CDR2 is YSYEKL. The CDR3 sequence: CASSQEEELTGVAFF.

The CDR3 here is CASSLNLRGGHNEQFF. The chain employs TRBV7-2 and TRBJ2-1; there is no DNA to check the TCRdb D call of TRBD2. There are 16 residues in the CDR3. In germline, CDR1 is SGHTA, CDR2 FQGNSA.

The rearrangement uses TRBV27 and TRBJ2-3; the TCRdb D gene call, TRBD1, has no DNA to confirm it. Germline V gene data show CDR1 as MNHEY and CDR2 as SMNVEV (reference sequence). The CDR3 is made up of 16 amino acids. This CDR3 is CASSHHRGLSTDTQYF.

The rearrangement links TRBV6-2 or TRBV6-3 to TRBJ2-2; the TCRdb D gene call, TRBD1, has no DNA to confirm it. CDR3 size: 14 residues. The germline V gene has CDR1 MNHEY and CDR2 SVGEGT. The CDR3 sequence is CASSSQGEAGELFF.

The chain employs TRBV29-1 and TRBJ1-1; TCRdb reports TRBD1, a call that lacks DNA to check it against. CDR3 size: 14 residues. CDR1 and CDR2 from the germline V gene are SQVTM and ANQGSEA. CDR3: CSARNRDMNTEAFF.

V gene TRBV29-1 combines with J gene TRBJ2-3; TCRdb selects TRBD2, and the lack of DNA leaves this call unchecked. This CDR3 has 15 amino acids. Per the germline V gene, CDR1 is SQVTM and CDR2 is ANQGSEA. The CDR3 protein is CSVEDRRTSTATQYF.

The chain combines TRBV6-5 with TRBJ1-4; TCRdb designates TRBD1, a call that cannot be tested without DNA. CDR3 length: 15 amino acids. CDR1 and CDR2 from the germline V gene are MNHEY and SVGAGI. The CDR3 loop is CASATTPGPREKLFF.

The chain joins TRBV30 to TRBJ2-7. This CDR3 spans 12 amino acids. CDR1 and CDR2 (germline): GTSNPN, SVGIG (reference sequence). This CDR3 is CAWSVEPYEQYF. Together with reference TRBV30 and TRBJ2-7, the CDR3 gives the full variable domain: SQTIHQWPATLVQPVGSPLSLECTVEGTSNPNLYWYRQAAGRGLQLLFYSVGIGQISSEVPQNLSASRPQDRQFILSSKKLLLSDSGFYLCAWSVEPYEQYFGPGTRLTVT.